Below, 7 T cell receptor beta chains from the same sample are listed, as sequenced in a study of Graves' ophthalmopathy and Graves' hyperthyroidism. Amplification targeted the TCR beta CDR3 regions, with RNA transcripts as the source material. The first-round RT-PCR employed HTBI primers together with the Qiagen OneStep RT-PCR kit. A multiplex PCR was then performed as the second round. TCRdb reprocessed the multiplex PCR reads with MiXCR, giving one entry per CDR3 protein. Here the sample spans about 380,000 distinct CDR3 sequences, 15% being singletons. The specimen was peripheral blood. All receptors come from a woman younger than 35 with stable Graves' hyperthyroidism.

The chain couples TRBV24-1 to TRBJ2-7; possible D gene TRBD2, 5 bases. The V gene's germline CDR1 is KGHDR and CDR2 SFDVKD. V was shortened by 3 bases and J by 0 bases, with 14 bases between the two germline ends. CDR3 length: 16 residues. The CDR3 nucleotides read TGTGCCACCAGTGATCGGATTAACACTAGCTCCTACGAGCAGTACTTC. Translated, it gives CATSDRINTSSYEQYF.

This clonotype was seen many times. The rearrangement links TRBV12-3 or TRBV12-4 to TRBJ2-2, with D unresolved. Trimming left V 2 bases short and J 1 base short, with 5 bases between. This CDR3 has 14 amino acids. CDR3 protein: CASSLNQNTGELFF. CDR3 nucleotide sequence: TGTGCCAGCAGTTTAAACCAGAACACCGGGGAGCTGTTTTTT.

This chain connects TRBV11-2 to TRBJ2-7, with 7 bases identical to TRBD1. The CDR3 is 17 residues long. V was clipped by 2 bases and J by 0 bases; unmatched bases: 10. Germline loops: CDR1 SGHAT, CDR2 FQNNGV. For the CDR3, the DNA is TGTGCCAGCAGCTTATTGGGGTTTTGGGACAGCTCCTACGAGCAGTACTTC. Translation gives CASSLLGFWDSSYEQYF.

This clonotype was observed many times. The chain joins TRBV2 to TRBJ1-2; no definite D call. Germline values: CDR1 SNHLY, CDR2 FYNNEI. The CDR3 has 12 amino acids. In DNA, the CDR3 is TGTGTCATTGTGCAGAGGCTCGGTGGCTACACCTTC. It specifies CVIVQRLGGYTF.

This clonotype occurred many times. The CDR3 here is CASSQDRGQNYGYTF. CDR3 nucleotides: TGTGCCAGCAGCCAAGACCGGGGGCAGAACTATGGCTACACCTTC. The rearrangement joins TRBV3-1 to TRBJ1-2; D may be TRBD1 (6 bases). The CDR3 has 15 residues. In germline, CDR1 is LGHDT, CDR2 YNNKEL (reference sequence). V gave up 0 bases and J gave up 2 bases, with 10 bases separating them.

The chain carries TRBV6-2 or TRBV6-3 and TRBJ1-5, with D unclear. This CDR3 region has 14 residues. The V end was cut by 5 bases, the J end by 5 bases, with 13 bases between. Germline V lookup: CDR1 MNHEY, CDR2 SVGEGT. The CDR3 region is CASSDAQTHQPQHF. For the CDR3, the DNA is TGTGCCAGCAGTGATGCCCAGACTCATCAGCCCCAGCATTTT.

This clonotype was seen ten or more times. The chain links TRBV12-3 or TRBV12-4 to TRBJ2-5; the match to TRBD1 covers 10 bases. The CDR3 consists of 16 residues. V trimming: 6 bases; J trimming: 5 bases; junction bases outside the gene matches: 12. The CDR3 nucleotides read TGTGCCAGCAGCTCCAATCCCGGGACAGGGGAGGAGACCCAGTACTTC. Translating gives CASSSNPGTGEETQYF.